The rows below give T cell receptor beta chains drawn from one sample of a study of siplizumab effects on memory and regulatory T cells. Produced via immunoSEQ multiplex PCR; TCRdb's table is partial and in-frame only. The table lists some 100,000 clones, roughly 95% of them singletons. Sequencing was done on a sample of naive CD4+ T cells sorted from blood. The receptors derive from a human donor in good health. The CDR3 runs from the conserved cysteine through the conserved F or W. The D gene is left open where the match is weak. Clone sizes are given selectively: once, few, many, or a class where the clone is expanded.

>-|TRBV10-3|-|TRBJ1-4
TGTGCCATCAGTGAGTCAGCTAATGAAAAACTGTTTTTT
CAISESANEKLFF
>-|TRBV7-3|-|TRBJ2-3
TGTGCCAGCAGCATACAGACAGCAGATACGCAGTATTTT
CASSIQTADTQYF
>-|TRBV4-3|-|TRBJ2-3
TGCGCCAGCAGCCAAACCCACGGGGGCCGGGATACGCAGTATTTT
CASSQTHGGRDTQYF
>-|TRBV18|-|TRBJ1-4
TGTGCCAGCTCACCACCGGGACAACTTAATGAAAAACTGTTTTTT
CASSPPGQLNEKLFF
>-|TRBV2|-|TRBJ1-2
TGTGCCAGCAGCGTGGACAAAAACTATGGCTACACCTTC
CASSVDKNYGYTF
>-|TRBV10-3|once|TRBJ1-3
TGTGCCATCAGTTTGGGGGGTCTAAGCTCTGGAAACACCATATATTTT
CAISLGGLSSGNTIYF
>-|TRBV29-1|-|TRBJ1-2
TGCAGCGTTGAAGACAGAGACTATGGCTACACCTTC
CSVEDRDYGYTF
>TRBD1|TRBV5-5|-|TRBJ1-2
TGTGCCAGCAGTTCCCTCGGACAGGGAGGTGGCTACACCTTC
CASSSLGQGGGYTF
>TRBD2|TRBV7-3|-|TRBJ2-3
TGTGCCAGCAGCCTCTGGAGCGGGGGTGATACGCAGTATTTT
CASSLWSGGDTQYF
>-|TRBV18|-|TRBJ1-2
TGTGCCAGCTCGATCTTACAAGGCTACACCTTC
CASSILQGYTF
>-|TRBV19|-|TRBJ1-2
TGTGCCAGTAGTATTCCCAGTTATGGCTACACCTTC
CASSIPSYGYTF
>TRBD1|TRBV7-2|-|TRBJ1-6
TGTGCCAGCAGCCCCACCGGACAGGGGTGTAATTCACCCCTCCACTTT
CASSPTGQGCNSPLHF
>-|TRBV10-3|-|TRBJ2-1
TGTGCCATCAGTGAGTCGAGACAGCGGGGGACAGGGTCCAATGAGCAGTTCTTC
CAISESRQRGTGSNEQFF
>TRBD1|TRBV18|-|TRBJ2-7
TGTGCCAGCTCACCCGGACAGGGGTGGGTCGAGCAGTACTTC
CASSPGQGWVEQYF
>-|TRBV6-4|-|TRBJ2-3
TGTGCCAGCAGTGATCAGACAGATACGCAGTATTTT
CASSDQTDTQYF
>-|TRBV5-1|-|TRBJ2-7
TGCGCCAGCAGCCCTCTAGGTCCGCAGGGGACCTACGAGCAGTACTTC
CASSPLGPQGTYEQYF
>-|TRBV19|few|TRBJ1-5
TGTGCCAGTAGTATCCAAGGCAGAAACAATCAGCCCCAGCATTTT
CASSIQGRNNQPQHF
>-|TRBV21-1|-|TRBJ1-2
TGTGCCAGCAGCACGATGGGGGGTTTTCCCACCGAGGCTAACTATGGCTACACCTTC
CASSTMGGFPTEANYGYTF
>TRBD2|TRBV7-9|-|TRBJ2-3
TGTGCCAGCAGCTTAGGTGGCACTAGCGGGGGGGCGAGCACAGATACGCAGTATTTT
CASSLGGTSGGASTDTQYF